This entry concerns a single T cell receptor (beta chain). This entry comes from a study of cytomegalovirus exposure and HLA in healthy donors. The PCR employed 60 Vbeta primers together with 13 Jbeta primers. TCRdb's table, derived via immunoSEQ multiplex PCR, lists solely in-frame clones and lacks some. The table lists 150,000 or so clones, roughly 83% of them singletons. V gave up 0 bases and J gave up 8 bases; unmatched junction bases: 4. This CDR3 spans 15 amino acids. Germline V gene sequence: CDR1 LGHNA, CDR2 YSLEER. The receptor's source is a man aged 30-40 years in good health and CMV-seronegative. Sequencing used PBMCs. J is TRBJ2-1 and V is TRBV4-3; 10 bases line up with TRBD2. The CDR3 DNA sequence: TGCGCCAGCAGCCAAGATCGGCTAGCGGGAGATGAGCAGTTCTTC. It translates to CASSQDRLAGDEQFF.